A selection of T cell receptor beta chains follows, all from one sample in a study of blood T cell repertoires in COVID-19. Clones were read by immunoSEQ multiplex PCR, and TCRdb kept only the in-frame ones, dropping some. This table holds approximately 390,000 clones, roughly 90% found once. The sample consisted of PBMCs or T cells enriched from blood (not recorded which). The source of these receptors is a woman between 35 and 50 years old with acute COVID-19. CDR3s leave out the opening cysteine and the closing phenylalanine or tryptophan.

>TRBJ1-5|TRBV27
ASSPSVVSNQPQH
>TRBJ1-2|TRBV10-3
AISESTQGGYT
>TRBJ1-2|TRBV5-1
ASSLTWDRGYGYT
>TRBJ1-1|TRBV5-1
ASRVGTSMNTEAF
>TRBJ1-4|TRBV6-5
AMGGSEKLF
>TRBJ1-1|TRBV18
ASSQDRGNTEAF
>TRBJ2-6|TRBV6-5
ASSYYSNSGANVLT
>TRBJ2-1|TRBV13
ASSLRWGGRNEQF
>TRBJ2-3|TRBV7-9
ASSLWAGGASDTQY
>TRBJ1-2|TRBV5-1
ASSATGGHRGYT
>TRBJ1-6|TRBV25-1
ASSESQGRRSPLH
>TRBJ2-5|TRBV10-3
AISDGRGETQY
>TRBJ2-7|TRBV27
ASRTSGGVREQY
>TRBJ2-2|TRBV7-5
ARSLGFGGANTGELF
>TRBJ2-5|TRBV12-3/TRBV12-4
ASSLAWETQY
>TRBJ2-7|TRBV4-1
ASSQGVGQGKSEQY
>TRBJ2-3|TRBV5-1
ASSLDRGQGTDTQY